The clone carrying this TCR beta chain is a singleton in its sample. This sample stems from a study of blood T cell repertoires in COVID-19. The overall study: The origin of the acute and convalescent COVID-19 samples was the United States, Italy and Spain. Sources were T cells, B-cell-depleted T cells, or PBMCs; the material itself was cDNA or gDNA.

The CDR3 spans 16 residues. Germline trimming cut 0 bases from V and 2 bases from J; bases unmatched to any gene: 2. The germline V gene encodes CDR1 SNHLY and CDR2 FYNNEI. Measured with immunoSEQ multiplex PCR; TCRdb has only the in-frame clones, and not every one. This sample has 150,000 or so clones; 84% occur once, and the top ten carry under 8.5%. The TCR was taken from a man in his forties or fifties who had recovered from COVID-19. The sequenced material came from peripheral blood. This chain links TRBV2 with TRBJ2-1, with TRBD2 identical over 9 bases. Written as DNA, the CDR3 is TGTGCCAGCAGTGAAGCCCGACTAGCGGCCTACAATGAGCAGTTCTTC. This codes for CASSEARLAAYNEQFF.